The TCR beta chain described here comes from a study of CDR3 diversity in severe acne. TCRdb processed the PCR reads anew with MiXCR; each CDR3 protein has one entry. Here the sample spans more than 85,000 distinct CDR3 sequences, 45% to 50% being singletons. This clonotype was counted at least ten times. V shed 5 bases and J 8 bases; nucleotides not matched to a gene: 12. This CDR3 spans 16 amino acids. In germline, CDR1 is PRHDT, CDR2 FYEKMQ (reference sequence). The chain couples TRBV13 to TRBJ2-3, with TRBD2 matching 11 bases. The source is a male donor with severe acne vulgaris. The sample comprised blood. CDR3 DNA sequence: TGTGCCAGCAGCCCACTAGCGGGAGAAGAGGGAGTTACGCAGTATTTT. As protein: CASSPLAGEEGVTQYF. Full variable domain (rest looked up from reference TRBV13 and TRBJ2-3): AAGVIQSPRHLIKEKRETATLKCYPIPRHDTVYWYQQGPGQDPQFLISFYEKMQSDKGSIPDRFSAQQFSDYHSELNMSSLELGDSALYFCASSPLAGEEGVTQYFGPGTRLTVL.